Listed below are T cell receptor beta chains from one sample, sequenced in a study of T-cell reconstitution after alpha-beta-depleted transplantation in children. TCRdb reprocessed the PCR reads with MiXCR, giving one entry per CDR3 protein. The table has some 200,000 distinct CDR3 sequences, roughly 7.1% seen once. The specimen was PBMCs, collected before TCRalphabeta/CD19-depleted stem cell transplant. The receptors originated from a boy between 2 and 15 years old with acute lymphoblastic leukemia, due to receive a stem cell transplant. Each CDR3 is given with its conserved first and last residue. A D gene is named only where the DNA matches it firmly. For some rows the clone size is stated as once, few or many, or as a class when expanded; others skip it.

TGTGCCAGCAGAGAAGTAGCGGGGGGGTACGAGCAGTTCTTC | CASREVAGGYEQFF | TRBD2 | TRBJ2-1 | TRBV28 | many
TGCAGTGCTAGAGGCAGGGGGTTCGCCTACGAGCAGTACTTC | CSARGRGFAYEQYF | TRBD1 | TRBJ2-7 | TRBV20-1 | -
TGCGCCAGCAGCTGGGCGGACTTAAGGACCGGGGAGCTGTTTTTT | CASSWADLRTGELFF | - | TRBJ2-2 | TRBV5-1 | few
TGTGCCAGCAGCTTGGTCGGCGGGAACAATGAGCAGTTCTTC | CASSLVGGNNEQFF | - | TRBJ2-1 | TRBV5-6 | many
TGTGCCAGCAGCTCGGACACGGGAGTACACAATGAGCAGTTCTTC | CASSSDTGVHNEQFF | - | TRBJ2-1 | TRBV5-6 | few
TGTGCCAGCAGCTTAGGAAGGCGAGTGGAAGGAAACACCATATATTTT | CASSLGRRVEGNTIYF | - | TRBJ1-3 | TRBV7-9 | many
TGTGCCAGCAGGTATACTAGCGGGACCAACAATGAGCAGTTCTTC | CASRYTSGTNNEQFF | TRBD2 | TRBJ2-1 | TRBV7-9 | many
TGTGCCAGCAGTGGAAGCGGGGGGGCCAACACCGGGGAGCTGTTTTTT | CASSGSGGANTGELFF | TRBD2 | TRBJ2-2 | TRBV6-1 | many
TGCAGTGCCGTTACCGGGACAGGGGCACTTACGAACACCGGGGAGCTGTTTTTT | CSAVTGTGALTNTGELFF | TRBD1 | TRBJ2-2 | TRBV20-1 | many
TGTGCCTGGAGTTTCGCTACCTACGAGCAGTACTTC | CAWSFATYEQYF | - | TRBJ2-7 | TRBV30 | -
TGCAGTGCTAGAGCCGAGCGGGGGAGGTACAATGAGCAGTTCTTC | CSARAERGRYNEQFF | TRBD2 | TRBJ2-1 | TRBV20-1 | many
TGTGCCAGCAGCCAAGCAAGCAACAATGAGCAGTTCTTC | CASSQASNNEQFF | - | TRBJ2-1 | TRBV3-1 | many
TGCAGCGTTGTTGAGTTAGCTAACTATGGCTACACCTTC | CSVVELANYGYTF | - | TRBJ1-2 | TRBV29-1 | many
TGTGCCACCAGTGATCCGAGAGACCGCTATTATACCGGGGAGCTGTTTTTT | CATSDPRDRYYTGELFF | - | TRBJ2-2 | TRBV24-1 | few
TGTGCCAGCAGTGAGGGGGTACCGGAAGCTTTCTTT | CASSEGVPEAFF | - | TRBJ1-1 | TRBV2 | -
TGTGCCAACGAAGCATCCCAGCATTTT | CANEASQHF | - | TRBJ1-5 | TRBV7-8 | few
TGCAGTGCTTGGAGACAGGTCACAGATACGCAGTATTTT | CSAWRQVTDTQYF | - | TRBJ2-3 | TRBV20-1 | many
TGTGCCAGCAGTTTGGAGAGACTAGCGGGAGGCGTAGATACGCAGTATTTT | CASSLERLAGGVDTQYF | TRBD2 | TRBJ2-3 | TRBV27 | few
TGCAGCGTTGAAAACTGGACAGGGTCGAAAGCTTTCTTT | CSVENWTGSKAFF | TRBD1 | TRBJ1-1 | TRBV29-1 | many
TGTGCCAGCAGTGAAACCTTTCTGGAGGACGGCACTGAAGCTCTCTTT | CASSETFLEDGTEALF | - | TRBJ1-1 | TRBV2 | -
TGCAGTGCTAGGGAGACAGGTGCAACTAATGAAAAACTGTTTTTT | CSARETGATNEKLFF | - | TRBJ1-4 | TRBV20-1 | -
TGTGCCAGCAGACCGGGACAGGGTAATGAAAAACTGTTTTTT | CASRPGQGNEKLFF | TRBD1 | TRBJ1-4 | TRBV11-2 | -
TGTGCCAGCAGTTTTGGTGGTGGTGAGCAGTTCTTC | CASSFGGGEQFF | - | TRBJ2-1 | TRBV27 | many
TGCGCCAGCAGCTTGGGTGGGAGCTCCTATAATTCACCCCTCCACTTT | CASSLGGSSYNSPLHF | - | TRBJ1-6 | TRBV5-1 | many
TGCAGTGCCATACAGAGTCTTTATAGCAATCAGCCCCAGCATTTT | CSAIQSLYSNQPQHF | - | TRBJ1-5 | TRBV20-1 | many
TGTGCCAGCAGCTCTAGTATGGGGGGGCACTACGAGCAGTACTTC | CASSSSMGGHYEQYF | - | TRBJ2-7 | TRBV5-4 | once
TGTGCCAGCAGCCCAAACGGTAGAGCAGATACGCAGTATTTT | CASSPNGRADTQYF | - | TRBJ2-3 | TRBV11-2 | -
TGCAGTGCTATAGGCGGGAACACTGAAGCTTTCTTT | CSAIGGNTEAFF | - | TRBJ1-1 | TRBV20-1 | many
TGTGCCAGCACCCCGTTTTCACTAGCGGGCGCCTACCTCTCCTACAATGAGCAGTTCTTC | CASTPFSLAGAYLSYNEQFF | TRBD2 | TRBJ2-1 | TRBV6-2/TRBV6-3 | many
TGTGCCAGCAGTGAATCTCTAGCAGATACCTACAATGAGCAGTTCTTC | CASSESLADTYNEQFF | - | TRBJ2-1 | TRBV25-1 | few
TGTGCCAGCAGTTTATGGGCACAAGAGACCCAGTACTTC | CASSLWAQETQYF | - | TRBJ2-5 | TRBV28 | -
TGTGCCAGCAGCCCCTCCCTCAGCTCCTACAATGAGCAGTTCTTC | CASSPSLSSYNEQFF | - | TRBJ2-1 | TRBV11-2 | many